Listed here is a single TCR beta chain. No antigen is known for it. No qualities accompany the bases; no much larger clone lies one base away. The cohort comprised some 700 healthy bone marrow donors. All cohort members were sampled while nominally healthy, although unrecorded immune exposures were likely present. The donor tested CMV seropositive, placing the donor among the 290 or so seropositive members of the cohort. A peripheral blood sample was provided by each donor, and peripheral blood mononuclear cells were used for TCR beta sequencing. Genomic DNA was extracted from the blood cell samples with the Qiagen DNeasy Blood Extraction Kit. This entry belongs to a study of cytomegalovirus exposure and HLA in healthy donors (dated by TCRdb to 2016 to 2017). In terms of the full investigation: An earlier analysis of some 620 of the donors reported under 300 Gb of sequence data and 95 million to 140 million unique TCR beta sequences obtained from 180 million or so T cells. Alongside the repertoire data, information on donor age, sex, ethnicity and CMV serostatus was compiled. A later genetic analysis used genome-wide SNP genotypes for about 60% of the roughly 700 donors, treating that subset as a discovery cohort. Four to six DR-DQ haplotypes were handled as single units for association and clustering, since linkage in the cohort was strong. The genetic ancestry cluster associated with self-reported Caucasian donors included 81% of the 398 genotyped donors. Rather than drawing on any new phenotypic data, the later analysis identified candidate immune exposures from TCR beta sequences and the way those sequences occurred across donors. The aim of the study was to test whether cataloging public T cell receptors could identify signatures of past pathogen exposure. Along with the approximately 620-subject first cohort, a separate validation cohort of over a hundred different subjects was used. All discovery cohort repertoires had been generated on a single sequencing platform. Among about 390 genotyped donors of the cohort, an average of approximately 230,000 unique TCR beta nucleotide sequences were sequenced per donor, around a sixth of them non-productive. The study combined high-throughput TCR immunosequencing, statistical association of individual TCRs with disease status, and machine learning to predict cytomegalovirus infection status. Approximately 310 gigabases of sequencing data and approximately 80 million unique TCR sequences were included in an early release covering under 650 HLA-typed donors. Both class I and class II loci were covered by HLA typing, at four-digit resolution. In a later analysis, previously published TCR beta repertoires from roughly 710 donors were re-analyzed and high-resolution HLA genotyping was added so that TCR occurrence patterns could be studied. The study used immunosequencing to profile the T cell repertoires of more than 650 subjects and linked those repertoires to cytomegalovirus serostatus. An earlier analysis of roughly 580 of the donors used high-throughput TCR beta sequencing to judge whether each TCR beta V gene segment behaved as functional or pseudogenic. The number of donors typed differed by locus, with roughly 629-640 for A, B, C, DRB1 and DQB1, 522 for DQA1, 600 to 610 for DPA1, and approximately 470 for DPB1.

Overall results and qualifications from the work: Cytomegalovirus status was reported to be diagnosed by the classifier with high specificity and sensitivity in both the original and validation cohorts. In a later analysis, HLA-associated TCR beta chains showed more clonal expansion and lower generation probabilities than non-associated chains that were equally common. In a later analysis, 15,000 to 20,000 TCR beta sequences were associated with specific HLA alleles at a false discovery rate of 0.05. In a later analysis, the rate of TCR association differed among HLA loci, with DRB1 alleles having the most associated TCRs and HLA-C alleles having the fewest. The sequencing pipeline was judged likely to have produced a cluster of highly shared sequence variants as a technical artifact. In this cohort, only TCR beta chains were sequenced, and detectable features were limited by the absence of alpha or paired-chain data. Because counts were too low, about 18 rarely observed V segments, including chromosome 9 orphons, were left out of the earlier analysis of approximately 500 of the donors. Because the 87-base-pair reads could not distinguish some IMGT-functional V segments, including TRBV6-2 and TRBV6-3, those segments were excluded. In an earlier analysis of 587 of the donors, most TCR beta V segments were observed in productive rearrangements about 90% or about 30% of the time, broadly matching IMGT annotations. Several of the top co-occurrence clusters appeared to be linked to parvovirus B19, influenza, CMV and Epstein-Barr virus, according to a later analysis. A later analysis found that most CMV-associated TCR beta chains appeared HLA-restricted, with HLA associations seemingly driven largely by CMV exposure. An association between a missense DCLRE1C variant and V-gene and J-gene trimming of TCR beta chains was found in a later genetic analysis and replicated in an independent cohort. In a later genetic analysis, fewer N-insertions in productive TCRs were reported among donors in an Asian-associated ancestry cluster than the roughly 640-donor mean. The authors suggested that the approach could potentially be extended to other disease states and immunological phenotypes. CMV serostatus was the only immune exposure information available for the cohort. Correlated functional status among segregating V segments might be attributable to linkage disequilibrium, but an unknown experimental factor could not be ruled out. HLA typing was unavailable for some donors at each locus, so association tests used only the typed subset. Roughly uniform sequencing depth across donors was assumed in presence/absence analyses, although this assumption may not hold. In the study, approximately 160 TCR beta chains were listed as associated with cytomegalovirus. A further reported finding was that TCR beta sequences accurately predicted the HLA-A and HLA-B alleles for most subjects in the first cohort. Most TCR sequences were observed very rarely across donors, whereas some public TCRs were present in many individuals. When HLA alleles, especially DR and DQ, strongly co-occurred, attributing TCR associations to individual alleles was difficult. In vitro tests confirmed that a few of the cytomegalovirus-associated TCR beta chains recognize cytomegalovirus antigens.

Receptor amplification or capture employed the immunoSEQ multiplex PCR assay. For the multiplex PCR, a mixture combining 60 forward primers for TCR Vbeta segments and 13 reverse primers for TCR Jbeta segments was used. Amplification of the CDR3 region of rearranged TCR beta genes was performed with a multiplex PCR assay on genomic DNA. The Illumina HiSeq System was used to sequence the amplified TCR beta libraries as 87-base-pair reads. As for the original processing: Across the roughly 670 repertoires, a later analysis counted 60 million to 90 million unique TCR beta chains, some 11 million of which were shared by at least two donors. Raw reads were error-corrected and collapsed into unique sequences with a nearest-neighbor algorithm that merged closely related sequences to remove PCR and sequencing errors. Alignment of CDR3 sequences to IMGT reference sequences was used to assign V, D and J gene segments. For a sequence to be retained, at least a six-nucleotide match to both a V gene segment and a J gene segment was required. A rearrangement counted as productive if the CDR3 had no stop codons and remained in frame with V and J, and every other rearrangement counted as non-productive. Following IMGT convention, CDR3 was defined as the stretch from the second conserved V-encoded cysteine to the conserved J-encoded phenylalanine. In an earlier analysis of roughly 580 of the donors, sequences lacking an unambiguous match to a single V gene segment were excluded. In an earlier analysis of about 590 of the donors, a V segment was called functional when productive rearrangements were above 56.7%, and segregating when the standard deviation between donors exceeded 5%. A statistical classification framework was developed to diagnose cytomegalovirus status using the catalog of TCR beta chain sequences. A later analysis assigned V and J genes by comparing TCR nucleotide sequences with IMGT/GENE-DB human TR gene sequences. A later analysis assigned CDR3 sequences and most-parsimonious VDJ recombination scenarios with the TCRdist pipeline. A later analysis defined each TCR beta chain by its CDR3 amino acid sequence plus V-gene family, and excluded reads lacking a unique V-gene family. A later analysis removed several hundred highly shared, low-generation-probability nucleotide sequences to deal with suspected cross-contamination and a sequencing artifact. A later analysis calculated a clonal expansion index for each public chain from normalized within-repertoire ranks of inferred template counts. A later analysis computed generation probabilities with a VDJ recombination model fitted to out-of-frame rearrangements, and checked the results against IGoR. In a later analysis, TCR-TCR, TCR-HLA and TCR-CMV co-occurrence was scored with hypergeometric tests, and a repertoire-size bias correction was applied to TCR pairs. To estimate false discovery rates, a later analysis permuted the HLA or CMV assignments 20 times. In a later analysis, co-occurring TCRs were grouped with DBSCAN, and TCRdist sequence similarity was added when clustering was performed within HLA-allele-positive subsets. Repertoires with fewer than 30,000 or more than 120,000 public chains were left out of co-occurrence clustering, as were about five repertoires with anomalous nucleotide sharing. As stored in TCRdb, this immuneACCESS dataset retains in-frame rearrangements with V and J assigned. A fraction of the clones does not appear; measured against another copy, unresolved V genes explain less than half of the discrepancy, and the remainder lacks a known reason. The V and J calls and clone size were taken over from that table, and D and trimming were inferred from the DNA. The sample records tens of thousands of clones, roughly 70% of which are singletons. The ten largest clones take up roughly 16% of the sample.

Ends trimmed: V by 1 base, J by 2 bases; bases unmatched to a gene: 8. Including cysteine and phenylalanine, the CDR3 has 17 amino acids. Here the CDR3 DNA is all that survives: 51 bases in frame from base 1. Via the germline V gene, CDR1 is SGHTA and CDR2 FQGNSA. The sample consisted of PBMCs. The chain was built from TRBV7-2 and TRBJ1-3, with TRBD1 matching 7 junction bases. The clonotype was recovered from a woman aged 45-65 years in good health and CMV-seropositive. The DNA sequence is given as TGTGCCAGCAGCTTAGTAGGGGGCGGTCTTGCTGGAAACACCATATATTTT. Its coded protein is CASSLVGGGLAGNTIYF.